The rows below give T cell receptor beta chains drawn from one sample of a study of OX40 agonist ivuxolimab in advanced cancers. TCRdb's table, derived via immunoSEQ multiplex PCR, lists solely in-frame clones and lacks some. The repertoire includes 62,000 or so clones, about 89% of them detected once, and roughly 5.1% sits in the top ten. The sequencing here drew on CD4+ or CD8+ T cells sorted from blood, taken in a trial of the OX40 agonist ivuxolimab. The receptors derive from an adult with an advanced solid tumor such as melanoma, head and neck, liver or kidney cancer. Each CDR3 is given with its conserved first and last residue. A D gene is named only where the DNA matches it firmly. Rows may omit the clone size; those that give it use once, few, many or a size class.

J: TRBJ2-5; V: TRBV6-1; D: NA; size: NA; CDR3: CASRMTGWGEQYF; DNA: TGTGCCAGCAGGATGACAGGGTGGGGGGAGCAGTACTTC
J: TRBJ2-4; V: TRBV18; D: TRBD1; size: once; CDR3: CASSPKGQNPNIQYF; DNA: TGTGCCAGCTCACCAAAGGGACAGAATCCAAACATTCAGTACTTC
J: TRBJ2-5; V: TRBV28; D: NA; size: NA; CDR3: CASSTPGGETQYF; DNA: TGTGCCAGCAGCACTCCAGGTGGGGAGACCCAGTACTTC
J: TRBJ2-3; V: TRBV20-1; D: NA; size: NA; CDR3: CSAKGDTQYF; DNA: TGCAGTGCTAAAGGAGATACGCAGTATTTT
J: TRBJ2-2; V: TRBV27; D: NA; size: NA; CDR3: CASSLLLPGLSKPGELFF; DNA: TGTGCCAGCAGTTTATTATTACCGGGACTGTCAAAACCCGGGGAGCTGTTTTTT
J: TRBJ2-2; V: TRBV6-5; D: NA; size: NA; CDR3: CASSYITGSPGELFF; DNA: TGTGCCAGCAGTTACATTACAGGGTCCCCCGGGGAGCTGTTTTTT
J: TRBJ2-1; V: TRBV9; D: TRBD2; size: NA; CDR3: CASSSEAGFKQFF; DNA: TGTGCCAGCAGCTCCGAAGCGGGGTTTAAGCAGTTCTTC
J: TRBJ1-3; V: TRBV30; D: NA; size: NA; CDR3: CAWSVPPGNTIYF; DNA: TGTGCCTGGAGTGTACCCCCTGGAAACACCATATATTTT
J: TRBJ2-3; V: TRBV18; D: TRBD2; size: NA; CDR3: CASSPGLAGVGDTQYF; DNA: TGTGCCAGCTCACCCGGACTAGCGGGAGTTGGGGATACGCAGTATTTT
J: TRBJ1-6; V: TRBV5-6; D: NA; size: NA; CDR3: CASSPGGTRSSYNSPLHF; DNA: TGTGCCAGCAGCCCGGGAGGAACACGGAGCTCCTATAATTCACCCCTCCACTTT
J: TRBJ2-3; V: TRBV5-1; D: TRBD2; size: NA; CDR3: CASSLTRLAVTDTQYF; DNA: TGCGCCAGCAGCTTGACGAGGCTAGCGGTCACAGATACGCAGTATTTT
J: TRBJ2-5; V: TRBV5-1; D: NA; size: NA; CDR3: CASSPQGSKETQYF; DNA: TGCGCCAGCAGCCCACAGGGTAGTAAAGAGACCCAGTACTTC
J: TRBJ2-7; V: TRBV19; D: NA; size: NA; CDR3: CASSILGGSSYEQYF; DNA: TGTGCCAGTAGTATTCTCGGGGGTTCCTCCTACGAGCAGTACTTC
J: TRBJ2-1; V: TRBV15; D: TRBD2; size: NA; CDR3: CATSRDMAGGLNEQFF; DNA: TGTGCCACCAGCAGAGATATGGCGGGAGGGCTCAATGAGCAGTTCTTC
J: TRBJ2-1; V: TRBV7-3; D: NA; size: NA; CDR3: CASSPGGTSYNEQFF; DNA: TGTGCCAGCAGCCCAGGGGGGACATCCTACAATGAGCAGTTCTTC
J: TRBJ2-3; V: TRBV7-8; D: TRBD2; size: NA; CDR3: CASSWRGMLAGLYTQYF; DNA: TGTGCCAGCAGCTGGCGGGGGATGCTAGCGGGATTATACACGCAGTATTTT
J: TRBJ1-1; V: TRBV5-4; D: NA; size: NA; CDR3: CASSLGGPEAFF; DNA: TGTGCCAGCAGCTTGGGGGGGCCTGAAGCTTTCTTT
J: TRBJ2-5; V: TRBV2; D: TRBD2; size: NA; CDR3: CASSDTSGRETQYF; DNA: TGTGCCAGCAGTGATACTAGCGGGAGGGAGACCCAGTACTTC
J: TRBJ2-7; V: TRBV30; D: TRBD1; size: NA; CDR3: CAWSVQGAINEQYF; DNA: TGTGCCTGGAGTGTACAGGGGGCTATCAACGAGCAGTACTTC
J: TRBJ1-5; V: TRBV5-3; D: NA; size: NA; CDR3: CARSLGRGDNQPQHF; DNA: TGTGCCAGAAGCTTGGGACGGGGTGACAATCAGCCCCAGCATTTT
J: TRBJ2-7; V: TRBV5-8; D: NA; size: once; CDR3: CASSLDITGSYEQYF; DNA: TGTGCCAGCAGCTTGGACATAACAGGATCCTACGAGCAGTACTTC
J: TRBJ1-2; V: TRBV4-2; D: TRBD1; size: NA; CDR3: CASSQDLQGGYGYTF; DNA: TGTGCCAGCAGCCAAGATCTACAGGGGGGTTATGGCTACACCTTC
J: TRBJ1-2; V: TRBV5-6; D: NA; size: once; CDR3: CASSLARLTVIRGYTF; DNA: TGTGCCAGCAGCTTGGCACGGCTTACGGTAATTCGGGGCTACACCTTC
J: TRBJ2-1; V: TRBV10-1; D: TRBD2; size: NA; CDR3: CASSQGMASGGWQFF; DNA: TGCGCCAGCAGCCAGGGCATGGCTAGCGGGGGATGGCAGTTCTTC
J: TRBJ2-7; V: TRBV29-1; D: TRBD1; size: NA; CDR3: CSTGTVGYEQYF; DNA: TGCAGCACCGGGACAGTTGGGTACGAGCAGTACTTC
J: TRBJ2-1; V: TRBV7-3; D: TRBD2; size: NA; CDR3: CASSGGTSGEQFF; DNA: TGTGCCAGCAGCGGTGGGACTAGCGGAGAGCAGTTCTTC
J: TRBJ2-3; V: TRBV27; D: NA; size: NA; CDR3: CASSLSQATDTQYF; DNA: TGTGCCAGCAGTTTAAGTCAGGCCACAGATACGCAGTATTTT
J: TRBJ2-7; V: TRBV18; D: TRBD1; size: NA; CDR3: CASSTTGGQDYEQYF; DNA: TGTGCCAGCTCGACTACAGGGGGCCAAGACTACGAGCAGTACTTC
J: TRBJ1-1; V: TRBV28; D: TRBD1; size: NA; CDR3: CASSPLGQGNTEAFF; DNA: TGTGCCAGCAGCCCCTTGGGACAGGGGAACACTGAAGCTTTCTTT
J: TRBJ2-7; V: TRBV11-2; D: NA; size: NA; CDR3: CASSPRPGLKQYF; DNA: TGTGCCAGCAGCCCCCGGCCAGGCCTCAAGCAGTACTTC
J: TRBJ1-1; V: TRBV19; D: TRBD1; size: NA; CDR3: CASRPGQGAKGNTEAFF; DNA: TGTGCCAGTAGGCCGGGACAGGGGGCCAAGGGGAACACTGAAGCTTTCTTT
J: TRBJ2-2; V: TRBV14; D: TRBD1; size: NA; CDR3: CASSYSGGSRELFF; DNA: TGTGCCAGCAGCTACTCAGGGGGTAGCAGGGAGCTGTTTTTT